The present T cell receptor (beta chain) was sequenced within a study of cytomegalovirus exposure and HLA in healthy donors. V trimming: 7 bases; J trimming: 2 bases; junction bases outside the gene matches: 13. The CDR3 spans 16 residues. Germline-derived CDR1 and CDR2 are LNHDA and SQIVND (reference sequence). 13 Jbeta primers and 60 Vbeta primers were used for the PCR. Assay used: immunoSEQ multiplex PCR; TCRdb lists only in-frame clones, some missing. The data show roughly 120,000 clones, about 82% seen once. The receptor comes from a man aged 45-65 years in good health and CMV-seronegative. The sequenced material came from PBMCs. This rearrangement joins TRBV19 to TRBJ2-5; 7 nucleotides align to TRBD1. CDR3 DNA sequence: TGTGCCAGTACCCGTCCGTGGGGGACAGCACAAGAGACCCAGTACTTC. It translates to CASTRPWGTAQETQYF.